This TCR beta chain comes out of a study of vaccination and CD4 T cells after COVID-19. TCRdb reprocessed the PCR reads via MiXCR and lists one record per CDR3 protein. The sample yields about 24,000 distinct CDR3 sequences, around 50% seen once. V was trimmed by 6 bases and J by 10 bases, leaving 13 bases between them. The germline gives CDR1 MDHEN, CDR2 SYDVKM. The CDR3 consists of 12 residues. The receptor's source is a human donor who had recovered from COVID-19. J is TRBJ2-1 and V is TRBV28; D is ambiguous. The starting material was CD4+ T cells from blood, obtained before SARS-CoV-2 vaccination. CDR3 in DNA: TGTGCCAGCAGACCGTCCCTTAGGGAGCAGTTCTTC. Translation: CASRPSLREQFF.